One T cell receptor beta chain is described in this entry. Its antigen remains unidentified. Alongside a J-beta primer mix, a sample-barcoded 5' primer served in a second PCR lasting 7 to 11 cycles. Every molecule of cDNA carried a tag from a template-switch adaptor with 12 random nucleotides. MiXCR, run by TCRdb on the 5' RACE reads, gives a single entry per CDR3 protein. There are around 990,000 distinct CDR3 sequences in the sample; roughly two fifths occur only once, and around 13% lies in the top ten. Trimming cost V 8 bases and J 4 bases; bases outside gene matches: 7. Germline CDR1 reads KGHSH; CDR2 reads LQKENI. CDR3 size: 14 residues. The sample comes from a study of blood T cells in healthy people across ages. Study-wide results and caveats: Long-lived and aged donors differed, with more naive CD4+ cells and higher diversity in the long-lived. A strong correlation between TCR beta diversity and naive T cell percentage was seen. As age increased, TCR beta diversity per million T cells fell in a roughly linear fashion.

The chain combines TRBV18 with TRBJ2-2, with TRBD1 matching 7 bases. Sequencing input: blood. This clonotype was sampled from a young man in good health. As DNA, the CDR3 is TGTGCCAGCCCACAGGGGACAGTCACCGGGGAGCTGTTTTTT. This encodes CASPQGTVTGELFF.